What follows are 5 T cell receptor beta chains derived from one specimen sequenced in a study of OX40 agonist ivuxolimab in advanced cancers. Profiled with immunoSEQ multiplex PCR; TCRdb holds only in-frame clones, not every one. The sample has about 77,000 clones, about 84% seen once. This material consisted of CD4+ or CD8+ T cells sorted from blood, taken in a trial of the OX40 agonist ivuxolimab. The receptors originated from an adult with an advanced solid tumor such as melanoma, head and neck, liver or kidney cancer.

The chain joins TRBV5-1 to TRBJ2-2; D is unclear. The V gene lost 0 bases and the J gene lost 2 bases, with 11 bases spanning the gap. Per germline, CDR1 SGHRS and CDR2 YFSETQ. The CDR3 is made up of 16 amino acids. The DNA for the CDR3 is TGCGCCAGCAGCTTGGGGACGGGCAGAAACACCGGGGAGCTGTTTTTT. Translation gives CASSLGTGRNTGELFF.

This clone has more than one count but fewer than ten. The CDR3 sequence: CASSQALSTDTQYF. The CDR3 bases are TGTGCCAGCAGCCAGGCGCTTAGCACAGATACGCAGTATTTT. V gene TRBV9 combines with J gene TRBJ2-3; the D is unclear. Per the germline V gene, CDR1 is SGDLS and CDR2 is YYNGEE. The ends were cut back, 4 bases at V and 0 bases at J, with 9 bases in the middle. The CDR3 covers 14 residues.

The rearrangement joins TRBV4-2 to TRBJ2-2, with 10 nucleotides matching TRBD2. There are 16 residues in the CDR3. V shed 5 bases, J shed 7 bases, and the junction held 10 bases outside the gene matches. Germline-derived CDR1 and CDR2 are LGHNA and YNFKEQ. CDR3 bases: TGTGCCAGCAGCACACGGAGCGGGGGGGCTCTCGGGGAGCTGTTTTTT. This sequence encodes CASSTRSGGALGELFF.

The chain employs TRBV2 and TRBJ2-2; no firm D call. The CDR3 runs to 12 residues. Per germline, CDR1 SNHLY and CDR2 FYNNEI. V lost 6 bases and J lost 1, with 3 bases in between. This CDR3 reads CASSLNTGELFF. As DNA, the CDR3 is TGTGCCAGCAGCCTGAACACCGGGGAGCTGTTTTTT.

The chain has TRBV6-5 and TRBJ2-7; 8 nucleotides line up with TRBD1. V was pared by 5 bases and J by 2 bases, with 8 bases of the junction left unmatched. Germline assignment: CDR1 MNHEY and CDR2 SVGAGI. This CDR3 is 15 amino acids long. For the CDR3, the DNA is TGTGCCAGCAGTCCGCGACAGGGGTCACCCTACGAGCAGTACTTC. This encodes CASSPRQGSPYEQYF.